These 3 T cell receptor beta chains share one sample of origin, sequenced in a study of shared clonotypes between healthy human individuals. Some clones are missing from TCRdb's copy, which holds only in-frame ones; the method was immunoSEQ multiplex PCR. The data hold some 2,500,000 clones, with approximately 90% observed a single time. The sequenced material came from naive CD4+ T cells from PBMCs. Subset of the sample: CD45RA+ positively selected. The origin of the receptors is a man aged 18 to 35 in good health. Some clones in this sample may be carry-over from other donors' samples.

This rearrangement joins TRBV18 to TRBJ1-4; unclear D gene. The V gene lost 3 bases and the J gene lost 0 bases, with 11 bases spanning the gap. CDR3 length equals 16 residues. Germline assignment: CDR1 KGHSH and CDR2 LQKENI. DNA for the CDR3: TGTGCCAGCTCACCGGACGGATTTGCAACTAATGAAAAACTGTTTTTT. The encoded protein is CASSPDGFATNEKLFF. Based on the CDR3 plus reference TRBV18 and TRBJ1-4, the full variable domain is NAGVMQNPRHLVRRRGQEARLRCSPMKGHSHVYWYRQLPEEGLKFMVYLQKENIIDESGMPKERFSAEFPKEGPSILRIQQVVRGDSAAYFCASSPDGFATNEKLFFGSGTQLSVL.

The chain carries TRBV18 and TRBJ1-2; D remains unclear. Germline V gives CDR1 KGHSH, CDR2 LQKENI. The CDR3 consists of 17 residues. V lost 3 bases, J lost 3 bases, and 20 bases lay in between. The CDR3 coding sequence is TGTGCCAGCTCACCGGTCCACGGCAGAAACCCGTACTATGGCTACACCTTC. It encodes CASSPVHGRNPYYGYTF.

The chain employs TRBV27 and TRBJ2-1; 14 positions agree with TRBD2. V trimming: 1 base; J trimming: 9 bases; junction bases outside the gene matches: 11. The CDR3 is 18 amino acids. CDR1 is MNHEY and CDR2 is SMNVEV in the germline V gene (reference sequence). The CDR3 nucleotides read TGTGCCAGCAGTTTATTGGTGACTAGCGGGAGGGGAGTTGGTGAGCAGTTCTTC. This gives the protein CASSLLVTSGRGVGEQFF.